This TCR beta chain was captured in a study of PD-1 blockade in classical Hodgkin lymphoma. Every patient was affected by relapse after autologous stem cell transplantation, while exposure to brentuximab vedotin was not uniform. This CDR3 has 14 residues. CDR1 and CDR2 from the germline V gene are MNHNS and SASEGT. V shed 2 bases and J shed 5 bases, with 13 bases lying between them. This table comes from immunoSEQ multiplex PCR, and its TCRdb copy is limited to in-frame clones, with some not included. The repertoire holds 50,000 to 75,000 clones, with around 88% as singletons. Source: peripheral blood mononuclear cells (PBMCs), taken at baseline. The chain couples TRBV6-1 to TRBJ2-7; unclear D gene. This sequence originates from a human donor with classical Hodgkin lymphoma. For the CDR3, the DNA is TGTGCCAGCAGTGAATCGTGGTGGAGCAACGAGCAGTACTTC. This sequence encodes CASSESWWSNEQYF.